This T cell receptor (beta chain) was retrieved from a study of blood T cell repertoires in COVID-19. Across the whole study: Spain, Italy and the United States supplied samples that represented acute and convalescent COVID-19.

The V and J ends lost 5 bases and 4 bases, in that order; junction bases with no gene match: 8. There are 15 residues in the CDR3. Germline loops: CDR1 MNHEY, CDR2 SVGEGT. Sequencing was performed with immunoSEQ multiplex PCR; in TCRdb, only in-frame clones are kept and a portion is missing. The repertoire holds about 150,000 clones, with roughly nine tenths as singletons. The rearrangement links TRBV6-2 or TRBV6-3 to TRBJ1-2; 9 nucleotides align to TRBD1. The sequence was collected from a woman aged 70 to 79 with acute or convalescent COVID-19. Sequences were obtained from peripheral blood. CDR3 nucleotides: TGTGCCAGCAGTGGGACCGGGACAGGGACCTATGGCTACACCTTC. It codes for CASSGTGTGTYGYTF.